The 4 T cell receptor beta chains listed next were all sequenced from one sample in a study of blood T cell repertoires in COVID-19. Libraries were prepared by immunoSEQ multiplex PCR; TCRdb keeps only in-frame clonotypes and omits some of them. The table includes roughly 340,000 clones, 87% detected once. Specimen: peripheral blood. These receptors were collected from a woman aged 50 to 60 with COVID-19, enrolled during active disease.

In this sample, this clone turned up once. The chain combines TRBV7-9 with TRBJ1-1; 7 bases match TRBD1. Unmatched junction bases numbered 4, after V lost 5 bases and J lost 7 bases. CDR3 length: 12 amino acids. From germline, CDR1 is SEHNR and CDR2 FQNEAQ (reference sequence). Here the CDR3 DNA reads TGTGCCAGCAGCCTTAGACAGGGTGAAGCTTTCTTT. Its translation is CASSLRQGEAFF.

The rearrangement joins TRBV7-2 to TRBJ1-4; D is possibly TRBD1 (6 bases). V was pared by 4 bases and J by 16 bases, with 16 bases between. Germline CDR1 and CDR2: SGHTA and FQGNSA. This CDR3 has 12 residues. The CDR3 region has the DNA TGTGCCAGCAGCTCCTCTAACAGGGTGGCGTTTTTT. It is translated as CASSSSNRVAFF.

The genes are TRBV6-5 and TRBJ2-1; TRBD1 agrees at 8 bases. Trimming removed 5 bases from V and 5 bases from J; junction bases left unmatched: 8. This CDR3 contains 15 residues. Per the germline V gene, CDR1 is MNHEY and CDR2 is SVGAGI. The CDR3 region is CASSIRGQANNEQFF. As DNA, the CDR3 is TGTGCCAGCAGTATAAGGGGACAGGCGAACAATGAGCAGTTCTTC.

The chain recombines TRBV6-5 with TRBJ1-4, with D maybe TRBD1 (6 bases). CDR1 is MNHEY and CDR2 is SVGAGI in the germline V gene. The CDR3 length is 14 residues. V was pared by 6 bases and J by 2 bases, with 10 bases between. CDR3 residues: CASRRTVTNEKLFF. CDR3 sequence (DNA): TGTGCCAGCAGACGGACAGTTACTAATGAAAAACTGTTTTTT.